The T cell receptor (beta chain) under discussion was sequenced for a study of molecular identifiers for immune sequencing clone quantification. This clonotype was counted at least ten times. TCRdb reanalysed the PCR reads using MiXCR and keeps one entry per CDR3 protein. This table holds some 320,000 distinct CDR3 sequences, about 21% found once. This CDR3 has 15 amino acids. Per germline, CDR1 LNHNV and CDR2 YYDKDF (reference sequence). The V gene end was trimmed by 0 bases and the J gene end by 15 bases; junction bases not matched to a gene: 13. This receptor was identified in a human donor in good health. Some libraries in this study had Jurkat cell RNA spiked in. The specimen sequenced was naive CD8+ T cells from blood, with Jurkat cell RNA spiked in. Subset: FACS-sorted CD8+CD4-CCR7+CD45RA+ naive T cells. The rearrangement uses TRBV15 and TRBJ2-1; 8 bases map to TRBD1. The CDR3 DNA is TGTGCCACCAGCAGAGATCGGAGCGTCGGGACAGGAGTGTTCTTC. It yields the protein CATSRDRSVGTGVFF.